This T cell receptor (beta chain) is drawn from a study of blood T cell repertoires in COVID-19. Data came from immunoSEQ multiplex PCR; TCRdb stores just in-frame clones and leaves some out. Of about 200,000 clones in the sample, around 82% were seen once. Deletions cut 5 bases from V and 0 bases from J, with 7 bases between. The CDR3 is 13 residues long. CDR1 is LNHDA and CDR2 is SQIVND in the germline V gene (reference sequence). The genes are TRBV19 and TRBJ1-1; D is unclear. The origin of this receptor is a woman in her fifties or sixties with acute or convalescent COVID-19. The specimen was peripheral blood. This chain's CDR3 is CASSLTVNTEAFF. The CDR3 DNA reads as TGTGCCAGTAGTCTAACGGTGAACACTGAAGCTTTCTTT.